A single TCR beta chain is shown here with its context. Sequence at one end of the junction differs from germline and may be a read error. This specimen belongs to a study of blood T cell repertoires in COVID-19. On the study more broadly: T cells, B-cell-depleted T cells, or PBMCs provided the cDNA or gDNA that served as material.

This CDR3 is 12 amino acids long. CDR1 and CDR2 (germline): SEHNR, FQNEAQ (reference sequence). Measured with immunoSEQ multiplex PCR; TCRdb has only the in-frame clones, and not every one. This table holds hundreds of thousands of clones, about 93% found once. The sequencing sample was made of peripheral blood. The V and J genes are TRBV7-9 and TRBJ2-1, with 7 bases matching TRBD1. The sequence derives from a young woman who had recovered from COVID-19. The CDR3 DNA follows: TGTGCCAGCAGCCGCAGGGGGAATCGAATGGTCTTC. Translated: CASSRRGNRMVF.